One sample yielded the 9 T cell receptor beta chains listed below, sequenced in a study of regulatory T cells in long-lasting Graves disease. Time point described: persistent/refractory GD, antithyroid drugs over 5 years with positive TRAb. The TCR library was made from RNA extracted from PBMCs. Construction of TCR beta libraries relied on iRepertoire HTBI primers and on Arm-PCR targeting CDR3 regions. TCRdb independently ran MiXCR on the multiplex PCR reads; one entry per CDR3 protein. This table holds 300,000 to 500,000 distinct CDR3 sequences, less than 25% found once. The sequencing used peripheral blood mononuclear cells (PBMCs), collected when the disease was refractory, from a patient treated with antithyroid drugs. All receptors come from a female donor with Graves disease.

The chain employs TRBV7-8 and TRBJ2-1, with a weak D call TRBD1 (6 bases). Trimming shortened V by 5 bases and J by 5 bases, and 16 bases separated the two germline ends. Germline lookup yields CDR1 SGHVS and CDR2 FQNEAQ. The CDR3 has 15 residues. The CDR3 is CASSPPKTGDNEQFF. DNA for the CDR3: TGTGCCAGCAGCCCGCCTAAGACAGGCGACAATGAGCAGTTCTTC. The full variable domain, completed using reference TRBV7-8 and TRBJ2-1, is GAGVSQSPRYKVAKRGQDVALRCDPISGHVSLFWYQQALGQGPEFLTYFQNEAQLDKSGLPSDRFFAERPEGSVSTLKIQRTQQEDSAVYLCASSPPKTGDNEQFFGPGTRLTVL.

This clonotype was counted at least ten times. The genes are TRBV19 and TRBJ1-1; 9 bases map to TRBD1. Trimming cost V 7 bases and J 5 bases; bases outside gene matches: 5. Germline-derived CDR1 and CDR2 are LNHDA and SQIVND (reference sequence). CDR3 size: 13 residues. This CDR3 is CASIGQGRTEAFF. CDR3 DNA sequence: TGTGCCAGTATAGGACAGGGGAGGACTGAAGCTTTCTTT.

This clonotype came up a few times. V usage is TRBV7-8 and J usage is TRBJ2-7, with D maybe TRBD1 (6 bases). Germline loops: CDR1 SGHVS, CDR2 FQNEAQ. This CDR3 region has 15 residues. Trimming shortened V by 1 base and J by 4 bases, and 14 bases separated the two germline ends. The CDR3 reads CASSLVSGTSYEQYF. In nucleotides, the CDR3 is TGTGCCAGCAGCTTAGTGTCGGGGACATCATACGAGCAGTACTTC.

This clonotype showed up just a few times. The chain is built from TRBV20-1 and TRBJ1-5; 8 positions agree with TRBD1. Germline V gene data show CDR1 as DFQATT and CDR2 as SNEGSKA (reference sequence). The V and J ends lost 5 bases and 0 bases, in that order; junction bases with no gene match: 6. This CDR3 has 15 residues. The CDR3 is CSAGQGGDSNQPQHF. In DNA, the CDR3 is TGCAGTGCTGGACAGGGAGGGGATAGCAATCAGCCCCAGCATTTT.

The rearrangement joins TRBV29-1 to TRBJ2-7; 9 bases map to TRBD1. Germline V gene sequence: CDR1 SQVTM, CDR2 ANQGSEA. V was clipped by 1 base and J by 4 bases; unmatched bases: 14. The CDR3 sequence is 17 residues long. The DNA of the CDR3 is TGCAGCGTTGAAGCCCGGACAGGGGTTCCCGGGGCGTACGAGCAGTACTTC. Translating gives CSVEARTGVPGAYEQYF.

Of note for this clonotype: No conserved phenylalanine or tryptophan is present at the end of the CDR3, so a read error is the likely explanation. This chain connects TRBV7-2 to TRBJ1-2, with 10 bases fitting TRBD1. The CDR3 contains 14 residues. The J segment lost 6 bases and the V segment lost 5 bases, leaving 6 bases of the junction unmatched. Germline V lookup: CDR1 SGHTA, CDR2 FQGNSA. The CDR3 sequence is CASSQSDRGDGYTL. CDR3 nucleotide sequence: TGTGCCAGCAGCCAATCGGACAGGGGGGATGGCTACACCCTC.

This clonotype came up many times. The rearrangement joins TRBV30 to TRBJ2-4, with D possibly matching TRBD2 (6 bases). Germline V gene sequence: CDR1 GTSNPN, CDR2 SVGIG (reference sequence). The CDR3 spans 14 residues. With 0 bases removed from V and 8 bases from J, the gap between germline ends came to 14 bases. CDR3 sequence (DNA): TGTGCCTGGAGTGTACGCGGAGGGAGGCACATTCAGTACTTC. This codes for CAWSVRGGRHIQYF.

This clonotype was observed at least ten times. V and J are TRBV7-8 and TRBJ1-2, with 7 bases identical to TRBD1. The CDR3 has 14 residues. Germline V gives CDR1 SGHVS, CDR2 FQNEAQ. J was trimmed by 7 bases and V by 0 bases; bases with no gene match: 5. Here the CDR3 DNA reads TGTGCCAGCAGCTTAGCTCCAGGGGGTCCTGGCTACACCTTC. Translated: CASSLAPGGPGYTF.

This clonotype was detected many times. V is TRBV27 and J is TRBJ2-7; D may be TRBD1 (5 bases). Per germline, CDR1 MNHEY and CDR2 SMNVEV (reference sequence). The CDR3 extends over 14 amino acids. Trimming removed 4 bases from V and 4 bases from J, with 14 bases in between. The CDR3 nucleotides are TGTGCCAGCAGTTCCCTAGACAGTATTTACGAGCAGTACTTC. This encodes CASSSLDSIYEQYF.